This is a list of T cell receptor beta chains from one sample in a study of cytotoxic CD8 clonotypes in ibrutinib-treated CLL. Repertoires were generated with immunoSEQ multiplex PCR, while TCRdb's copy carries only in-frame clones and drops some. Of about 84,000 clones listed, 86% are singletons. The sequences come from PBMCs, collected before ibrutinib treatment. These receptor sequences come from a human donor with chronic lymphocytic leukemia. Both conserved end residues are part of each CDR3. Not every row has a clone size; where given, it reads once, few, many or a size class.

j_gene: TRBJ2-2; v_gene: TRBV7-8; abundance: .; CDR3aa: CASSTEGGNTGELFF
j_gene: TRBJ1-1; v_gene: TRBV6-1; abundance: .; CDR3aa: CASSWERVEAFF
j_gene: TRBJ1-2; v_gene: TRBV19; abundance: .; CDR3aa: CASSIDTANYGYTF
j_gene: TRBJ1-4; v_gene: TRBV11-2; abundance: .; CDR3aa: CASSSLERGEKLFF
j_gene: TRBJ2-1; v_gene: TRBV14; abundance: .; CDR3aa: CASSHPTEGALGVVGNNEQFF
j_gene: TRBJ2-2; v_gene: TRBV5-1; abundance: .; CDR3aa: CASSFTGEAGELFF
j_gene: TRBJ2-7; v_gene: TRBV7-9; abundance: .; CDR3aa: CASSLLGQGAYEQYF
j_gene: TRBJ1-1; v_gene: TRBV9; abundance: .; CDR3aa: CASSVAYGGQGAKNTEAFF
j_gene: TRBJ2-3; v_gene: TRBV7-2; abundance: .; CDR3aa: CASSLGTSGYTDTQYF
j_gene: TRBJ2-3; v_gene: TRBV6-4; abundance: .; CDR3aa: CASSVAGDGTDTQYF
j_gene: TRBJ1-2; v_gene: TRBV6-5; abundance: .; CDR3aa: CASSKQGAGGYTF
j_gene: TRBJ1-5; v_gene: TRBV27; abundance: .; CDR3aa: CASSLIGHSNQPQHF
j_gene: TRBJ2-7; v_gene: TRBV5-1; abundance: .; CDR3aa: CASSLVYEQYF
j_gene: TRBJ2-7; v_gene: TRBV7-9; abundance: .; CDR3aa: CASSSQGYEQYF
j_gene: TRBJ2-7; v_gene: TRBV6-1; abundance: .; CDR3aa: CASSETGGWQGLGDYEQYF
j_gene: TRBJ1-2; v_gene: TRBV4-1; abundance: .; CDR3aa: CASSYFRGQVYGYTF
j_gene: TRBJ2-3; v_gene: TRBV5-6; abundance: .; CDR3aa: CASSLEADTQYF
j_gene: TRBJ2-6; v_gene: TRBV4-1; abundance: .; CDR3aa: CASSQDQLAAGANVLTF
j_gene: TRBJ2-7; v_gene: TRBV4-1; abundance: .; CDR3aa: CASSQEKSGTPQNMVYEQYF
j_gene: TRBJ2-7; v_gene: TRBV5-1; abundance: once; CDR3aa: CASSLARRTDSGEQYF
j_gene: TRBJ1-2; v_gene: TRBV30; abundance: once; CDR3aa: CAWSVQGADGYTF
j_gene: TRBJ1-4; v_gene: TRBV6-5; abundance: .; CDR3aa: CASSYGTGTNEKLFF
j_gene: TRBJ1-1; v_gene: TRBV19; abundance: .; CDR3aa: CASSIVTEAFF
j_gene: TRBJ2-5; v_gene: TRBV4-1; abundance: .; CDR3aa: CASSQDQGFGSSPQETQYF
j_gene: TRBJ1-3; v_gene: TRBV2; abundance: .; CDR3aa: CASSGIRVGGNTIYF
j_gene: TRBJ2-3; v_gene: TRBV30; abundance: .; CDR3aa: CAWRGRGSDTQYF
j_gene: TRBJ1-2; v_gene: TRBV5-4; abundance: .; CDR3aa: CASSSTWNYGYTF
j_gene: TRBJ1-1; v_gene: TRBV7-9; abundance: .; CDR3aa: CASSLAAMNTEAFF
j_gene: TRBJ1-2; v_gene: TRBV7-9; abundance: .; CDR3aa: CASSLIGDGYTF
j_gene: TRBJ2-4; v_gene: TRBV11-2; abundance: .; CDR3aa: CASSLGWGRAKNIQYF
j_gene: TRBJ1-2; v_gene: TRBV7-9; abundance: .; CDR3aa: CASSPRGDTDNYGYTF
j_gene: TRBJ2-1; v_gene: TRBV5-6; abundance: .; CDR3aa: CASSLYGQGITYNEQFF
j_gene: TRBJ2-3; v_gene: TRBV7-2; abundance: .; CDR3aa: CASSFPPGAPTDTQYF
j_gene: TRBJ2-1; v_gene: TRBV4-3; abundance: .; CDR3aa: CASSQDLTGIEQFF
j_gene: TRBJ2-6; v_gene: TRBV5-1; abundance: .; CDR3aa: CASSLFQGLDSGANVLTF
j_gene: TRBJ1-1; v_gene: TRBV2; abundance: .; CDR3aa: CASRGTGGGDTEAFF
j_gene: TRBJ2-7; v_gene: TRBV6-5; abundance: .; CDR3aa: CASSEPGTGYEQYF
j_gene: TRBJ2-3; v_gene: TRBV29-1; abundance: .; CDR3aa: CSVEDWERDMPDTQYF
j_gene: TRBJ1-4; v_gene: TRBV9; abundance: .; CDR3aa: CASSADGSNEKLFF
j_gene: TRBJ2-1; v_gene: TRBV7-9; abundance: .; CDR3aa: CASSLASTPQGFYNEQFF
j_gene: TRBJ2-5; v_gene: TRBV9; abundance: once; CDR3aa: CASSGKGDQETQYF
j_gene: TRBJ2-3; v_gene: TRBV5-4; abundance: .; CDR3aa: CATSPGLATDTQYF
j_gene: TRBJ1-1; v_gene: TRBV4-2; abundance: few; CDR3aa: CASSHGSMNTEAFF
j_gene: TRBJ2-7; v_gene: TRBV6-6; abundance: .; CDR3aa: CASSYAPGTGTYEQYF
j_gene: TRBJ2-2; v_gene: TRBV5-1; abundance: .; CDR3aa: CASSREPDNTGELFF
j_gene: TRBJ1-1; v_gene: TRBV7-3; abundance: .; CDR3aa: CASSPSTVLNTEAFF
j_gene: TRBJ2-7; v_gene: TRBV4-2; abundance: .; CDR3aa: CASSQDLVLAGDEQYF
j_gene: TRBJ1-2; v_gene: TRBV11-2; abundance: .; CDR3aa: CASSRPLGTVYGYTF
j_gene: TRBJ2-1; v_gene: TRBV6-5; abundance: .; CDR3aa: CASRATSEQFF
j_gene: TRBJ2-2; v_gene: TRBV30; abundance: .; CDR3aa: CAWSVLSRGHGELFF
j_gene: TRBJ1-3; v_gene: TRBV5-8; abundance: .; CDR3aa: CASSPVIRSGNTIYF
j_gene: TRBJ2-5; v_gene: TRBV9; abundance: .; CDR3aa: CASSVSLAVGGETQYF
j_gene: TRBJ2-3; v_gene: TRBV7-3; abundance: few; CDR3aa: CASSLAGDADTQYF
j_gene: TRBJ2-3; v_gene: TRBV9; abundance: .; CDR3aa: CASSVVPAGAWGYTQYF
j_gene: TRBJ2-1; v_gene: TRBV7-9; abundance: .; CDR3aa: CASSSVLNEQFF
j_gene: TRBJ1-2; v_gene: TRBV18; abundance: .; CDR3aa: CASYQGQSLSFGSYTF